This T cell receptor beta chain was recorded in a study of PD-1 blockade in classical Hodgkin lymphoma. Concerning this clone itself: Its antigen is as yet unknown.

Data came from immunoSEQ multiplex PCR; TCRdb stores just in-frame clones and leaves some out. The table has some 150,000 clones, approximately 72% seen once. Findings and limits, study-wide: Newly diagnosed and completely responding patients shared comparable baseline diversity. A significant rise in TCR diversity was seen by C4D1 for CD4+ cells but not for CD8+ cells. Relapsed/refractory patients reportedly had lower baseline diversity than newly diagnosed patients. Patients excluded were those beginning nivolumab under 1 year after ASCT.

Each and every patient relapsed after autologous stem cell transplantation, and patients got differing brentuximab vedotin exposure. The germline CDR1 and CDR2 sequences are LNHDA and SQIVND (reference sequence). This CDR3 has 15 residues. Deletions cut 0 bases from V and 4 bases from J, with 12 bases between. The sequence derives from a human donor with classical Hodgkin lymphoma. This chain links TRBV19 with TRBJ1-2; D is possibly TRBD1 (6 bases). The sample was peripheral blood mononuclear cells (PBMCs), taken before the second cycle of nivolumab. In DNA, the CDR3 is TGTGCCAGTAGTATAGACCACAGGGAAAGCTATGGCTACACCTTC. This codes for CASSIDHRESYGYTF.